This T cell receptor (beta chain) derives from a study of CD8+ T cells in alopecia areata. The treatment here: oral pan-JAK inhibitor, 5-10 mg twice daily. After isolation, RNA underwent reverse transcription to generate cDNA as the sequencing template. The assay was immunoSEQ multiplex PCR, and TCRdb's table has in-frame clones only and misses some. The sample includes fewer than 250,000 clones, about 64% seen only once; the top ten take more than 3.5%. This CDR3 has 13 amino acids. Trimming stripped 2 bases from V and 3 bases from J, with 5 bases between. Germline CDR1 SGHAT, CDR2 FQNNGV. Sequencing used CD4+ T cells sorted from blood, obtained at week 4, from a patient treated with tofacitinib. This receptor was taken from a human donor with alopecia areata. This chain joins TRBV11-2 and TRBJ1-5; D not certain. CDR3 sequence reads: CASSLSPNQPQHF. The CDR3 DNA reads TGTGCCAGCAGCTTAAGTCCCAATCAGCCCCAGCATTTT. The full variable domain, with the rest looked up from reference TRBV11-2 and TRBJ1-5, is EAGVAQSPRYKIIEKRQSVAFWCNPISGHATLYWYQQILGQGPKLLIQFQNNGVVDDSQLPKDRFSAERLKGVDSTLKIQPAKLEDSAVYLCASSLSPNQPQHFGDGTRLSIL.